Included here is one TCR beta chain sequence, with context. The source of the sample is a study of blood T cell repertoires in COVID-19. V was pared by 5 bases and J by 2 bases, with 10 bases of the junction left unmatched. The CDR3 length is 18 residues. Germline V gene lookup returns CDR1 SGHNT and CDR2 YYREEE (reference sequence). Per the authors' pipeline: It was from reference gene primer amplification that nucleated cell counts were estimated. Assay used: immunoSEQ multiplex PCR; TCRdb lists only in-frame clones, some missing. That table gives V, J and clone size, and the DNA gave D and trimming. The sample lists tens of thousands of clones, roughly 84% occurring once.

Sequencing was carried out using peripheral blood. The chain uses TRBV5-4 and TRBJ2-3, with 14 bases identical to TRBD2. The clonotype originates from a woman of 80 years or more in a cohort sampled during active or convalescent COVID-19. The DNA for the CDR3 is TGTGCCAGCAGGCTCGGGACTAGCGGGAGTTTTAACACAGATACGCAGTATTTT. It codes for CASRLGTSGSFNTDTQYF.